This TCR beta chain was sequenced for a study of radiation and T cells in renal cell carcinoma. Study-wide points: No pretreatment tumor biopsies were available for baseline clonotypes.

This table comes from immunoSEQ multiplex PCR, and its TCRdb copy is limited to in-frame clones, with some not included. The repertoire holds about 60,000 clones, with just over 75% as singletons. Germline V gives CDR1 SNHLY, CDR2 FYNNEI. The CDR3 extends over 15 amino acids. V shed 6 bases, J shed 1 base, and the junction held 8 bases outside the gene matches. This sample's time point: blood 2 weeks post-SBRT. Sample treatment: 15 Gy SBRT to primary tumor, nephrectomy 4 weeks later. The tumor was a clear cell renal cell carcinoma. This clone was detected once. Its specificity is not known. The rearrangement uses TRBV2 and TRBJ2-7; TRBD1 matches 8 bases. This sample comprised blood, obtained from a patient whose treatment included radiotherapy and nephrectomy. This clonotype was obtained from a man in his 60s with renal cell carcinoma. The CDR3 nucleotides read TGTGCCAGCAGCGGACAGGGCCTTTCTTCCTACGAGCAGTACTTC. Residues: CASSGQGLSSYEQYF.